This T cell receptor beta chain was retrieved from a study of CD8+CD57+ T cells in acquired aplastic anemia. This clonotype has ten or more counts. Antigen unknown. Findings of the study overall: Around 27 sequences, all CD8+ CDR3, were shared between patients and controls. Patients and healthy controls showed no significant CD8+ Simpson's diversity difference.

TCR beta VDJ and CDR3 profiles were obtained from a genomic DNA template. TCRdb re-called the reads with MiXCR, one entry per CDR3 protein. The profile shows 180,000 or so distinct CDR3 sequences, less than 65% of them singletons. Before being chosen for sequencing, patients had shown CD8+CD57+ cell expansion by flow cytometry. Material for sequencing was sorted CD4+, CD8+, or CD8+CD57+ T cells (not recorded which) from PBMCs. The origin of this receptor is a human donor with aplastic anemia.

CDR3 in DNA: TGTGCCAGCACACAGGGGCGAGGAAACACCATATATTTT. Translation: CASTQGRGNTIYF. The J gene is TRBJ1-3, the V gene TRBV6-6; 7 bases line up with TRBD1. V was clipped by 7 bases and J by 4 bases; unmatched bases: 4. This CDR3 is built from 13 residues. Germline CDR1 reads MNHNY; CDR2 reads SVGAGI (reference sequence).